The T cell receptor (beta chain) described here comes from a study of blood T cell repertoires in COVID-19. On the study more broadly: From T cells, B-cell-depleted T cells, or PBMCs came the material, which was cDNA or gDNA.

Sequencing was performed with immunoSEQ multiplex PCR; in TCRdb, only in-frame clones are kept and a portion is missing. The sample includes fewer than 150,000 clones, around 90% seen only once; the top ten take more than 6%. The CDR3 is made up of 15 amino acids. Germline V CDR1 and CDR2: SGHTA, FQGNSA. V was shortened by 1 base and J by 0 bases, with 10 bases between the two germline ends. V gene TRBV7-2 combines with J gene TRBJ2-7, with a tentative D call TRBD1 (6 bases). Sequenced material: peripheral blood. This receptor was identified in a human donor in a cohort sampled during active COVID-19. CDR3 residues: CASSLGGQSSYEQYF. The CDR3 DNA follows: TGTGCCAGCAGCTTAGGGGGACAAAGCTCCTACGAGCAGTACTTC.